This entry concerns a single T cell receptor beta chain. Its specificity is unknown. This record belongs to a study of T cell repertoires in cytomegalovirus infection. The wider study: Use of recently identified HLA-C-restricted and well-studied HLA-B-restricted CMV epitopes was part of the study.

The V and J ends lost 3 bases and 9 bases, in that order; junction bases with no gene match: 9. CDR1 LNHDA and CDR2 SQIVND come from the germline V gene (reference sequence). This CDR3 is 15 amino acids long. MiXCR was run by TCRdb on the reads, yielding one entry per CDR3 protein. The profile shows 700,000 to 850,000 distinct CDR3 sequences, 32% of them singletons. Overall study results and limits: CMV-specific TCR beta clonotypes restricted by HLA-C were the ones dominating the ex vivo response.

The source was cultured CD8+ T cells from PBMCs, collected from culture after CMV antigen stimulation. The gene calls are TRBV19 and TRBJ2-1; 9 bases are a match to TRBD2. This clonotype originated in a human donor in good health (CMV status not recorded). Some clones in this sample may be carry-over from other donors' samples. The DNA for the CDR3 is TGTGCCAGTAGTATGTCCAGCGGGGGGTTGATTGAGCAGTTCTTC. This sequence encodes CASSMSSGGLIEQFF.